This T cell receptor (beta chain) was found in a study of OX40 agonist ivuxolimab in advanced cancers. Across the study: A mean age of approximately 58 years, range 23 to 79, was recorded, and roughly 83% were male.

This CDR3 is 17 amino acids long. Looked up from germline, CDR1 is MDHEN and CDR2 is SYDVKM. V was trimmed by 3 bases and J by 0 bases, leaving 17 bases between them. Points on this clone: Its antigen is currently unknown.

The data were produced by immunoSEQ multiplex PCR, yet TCRdb's version contains in-frame clones alone and is incomplete. This table holds approximately 54,000 clones, 88% found once. At baseline, cycle 4 day 1, and cycle 7 day 1, blood was sampled. Notes on the study in general: More expanded clones were found, on average, in CD8+ than in CD4+ T cells. At 0.1 to 3.0 mg/kg, CD4+ and CD8+ blood T cells expanded clonally by week 6.

The sample here was CD4+ or CD8+ T cells sorted from blood, taken in a trial of the OX40 agonist ivuxolimab. The chain couples TRBV28 to TRBJ1-2; D unresolved. The source is an adult with an advanced solid tumor such as melanoma, head and neck, liver or kidney cancer. The CDR3 sequence: CASSLSTSDPSNYGYTF. CDR3 in DNA: TGTGCCAGCAGTTTGAGTACTTCGGATCCTTCTAACTATGGCTACACCTTC.